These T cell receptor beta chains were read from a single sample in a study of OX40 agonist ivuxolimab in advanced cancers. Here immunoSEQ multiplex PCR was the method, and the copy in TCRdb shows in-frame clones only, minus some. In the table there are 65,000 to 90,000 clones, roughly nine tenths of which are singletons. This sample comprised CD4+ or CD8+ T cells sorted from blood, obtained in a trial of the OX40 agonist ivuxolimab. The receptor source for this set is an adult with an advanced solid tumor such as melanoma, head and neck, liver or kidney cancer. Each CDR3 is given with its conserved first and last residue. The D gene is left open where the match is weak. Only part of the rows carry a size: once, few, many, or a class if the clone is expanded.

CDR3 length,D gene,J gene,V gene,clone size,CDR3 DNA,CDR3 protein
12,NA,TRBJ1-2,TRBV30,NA,TGTGCCTGGAGTCCTGGTGGTGGTGGCTACACCTTC,CAWSPGGGGYTF
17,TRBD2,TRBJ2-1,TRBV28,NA,TGTGCCAGCAGTTTATACCTAGCGGGGGGGACCTACAATGAGCAGTTCTTC,CASSLYLAGGTYNEQFF
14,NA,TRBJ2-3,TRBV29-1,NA,TGCAGCGTTGTTGAGACAACTAGCACAGATACGCAGTATTTT,CSVVETTSTDTQYF
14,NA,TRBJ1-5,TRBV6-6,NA,TGTGCCAGCCAACTAGGCGGCTCCAATCAGCCCCAGCATTTT,CASQLGGSNQPQHF
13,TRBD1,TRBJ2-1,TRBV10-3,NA,TGTGCCATCAGTGAGTCGACAGGGAGTGAGGAGTTCTTC,CAISESTGSEEFF
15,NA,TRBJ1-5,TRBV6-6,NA,TGTGCCAGCAGTTACTCGGGACTGCGATATCAGCCCCAGCATTTT,CASSYSGLRYQPQHF
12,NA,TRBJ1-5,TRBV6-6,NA,TGTGCCAGCAGTTACTCCGGGGGTCCCCAGCATTTT,CASSYSGGPQHF
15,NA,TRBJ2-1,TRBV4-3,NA,TGCGCCAGCAGCCAATCCTGGGGAACATACAATGAGCAGTTCTTC,CASSQSWGTYNEQFF
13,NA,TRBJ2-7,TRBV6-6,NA,TGTGCCAGCAGAAAAGGGTGGAAGGACGAGCAGTACTTC,CASRKGWKDEQYF
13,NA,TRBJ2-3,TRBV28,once,TGTGCCAGCAGTTTAGGGCGGGGCGATACGCAGTATTTT,CASSLGRGDTQYF
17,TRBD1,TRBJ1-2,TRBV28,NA,TGTGCCAGCACTCGACAGGACGAGACAGGGGCGGCGGTCGGCTACACCTTC,CASTRQDETGAAVGYTF
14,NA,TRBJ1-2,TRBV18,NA,TGTGCCAGCTCACCACCGAGAAGGGACTATGGCTACACCTTC,CASSPPRRDYGYTF
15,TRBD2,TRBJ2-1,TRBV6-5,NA,TGTGCCAGCGGACTAGCGGGAGGGCCGGGAAATGAGCAGTTCTTC,CASGLAGGPGNEQFF
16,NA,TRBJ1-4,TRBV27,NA,TGTGCCAGCAGTTCAGTCTGGGGACGGAGTAATGAAAAACTGTTTTTT,CASSSVWGRSNEKLFF
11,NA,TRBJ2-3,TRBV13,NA,TGTGCCAGCAGCCACACAGATACGCAGTATTTT,CASSHTDTQYF